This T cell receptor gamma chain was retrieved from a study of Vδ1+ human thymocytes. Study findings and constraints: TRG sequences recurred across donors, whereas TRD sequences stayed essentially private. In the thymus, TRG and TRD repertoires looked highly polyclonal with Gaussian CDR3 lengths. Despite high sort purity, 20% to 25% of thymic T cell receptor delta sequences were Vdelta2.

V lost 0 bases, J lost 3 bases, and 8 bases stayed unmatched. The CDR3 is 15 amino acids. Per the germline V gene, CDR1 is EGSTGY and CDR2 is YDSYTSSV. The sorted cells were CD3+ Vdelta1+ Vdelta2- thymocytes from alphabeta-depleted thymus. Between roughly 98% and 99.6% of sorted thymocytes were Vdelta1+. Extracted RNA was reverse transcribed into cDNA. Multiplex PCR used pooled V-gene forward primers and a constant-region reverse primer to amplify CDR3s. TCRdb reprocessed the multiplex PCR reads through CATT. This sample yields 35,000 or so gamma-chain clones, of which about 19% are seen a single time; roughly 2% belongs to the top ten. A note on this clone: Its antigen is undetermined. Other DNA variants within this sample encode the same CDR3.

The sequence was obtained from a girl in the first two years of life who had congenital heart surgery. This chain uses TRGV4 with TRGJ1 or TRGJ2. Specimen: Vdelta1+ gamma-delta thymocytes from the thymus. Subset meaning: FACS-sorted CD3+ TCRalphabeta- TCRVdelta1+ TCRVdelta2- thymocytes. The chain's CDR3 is CATWDGLVGYYKKLF. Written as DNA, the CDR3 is TGTGCCACCTGGGATGGGCTAGTTGGTTATTATAAGAAACTCTTT.